In its sample, the clone carrying this T cell receptor beta chain was seen a few times. TCR alpha and beta CDR3 regions were amplified from RNA using iRepertoire nested multiplex PCR. TCRdb recomputed calls from the multiplex PCR reads with MiXCR, one row per CDR3 protein. The top ten hold about a fifth of the sample, which has more than 110,000 distinct CDR3 sequences, about 39% seen once. These data originate in a study of glioma-infiltrating T cells. The V end lost 0 bases, the J end lost 4 bases, and 11 bases lay between the germline ends. The CDR3 consists of 15 residues. Germline CDR1 SGHTA, CDR2 FQGNSA.

The clonotype comes from a human donor with low-grade glioma or glioblastoma, undergoing nonglioma brain surgery, or in good health (not recorded which). The chain employs TRBV7-2 and TRBJ2-3; no clear D gene. Sequencing was carried out using glioma tissue, nonneoplastic brain tissue, or PBMCs (not recorded which). The CDR3 sequence: CASSLAWINADTQYF. In DNA, the CDR3 is TGTGCCAGCAGCTTAGCGTGGATTAACGCAGATACGCAGTATTTT.